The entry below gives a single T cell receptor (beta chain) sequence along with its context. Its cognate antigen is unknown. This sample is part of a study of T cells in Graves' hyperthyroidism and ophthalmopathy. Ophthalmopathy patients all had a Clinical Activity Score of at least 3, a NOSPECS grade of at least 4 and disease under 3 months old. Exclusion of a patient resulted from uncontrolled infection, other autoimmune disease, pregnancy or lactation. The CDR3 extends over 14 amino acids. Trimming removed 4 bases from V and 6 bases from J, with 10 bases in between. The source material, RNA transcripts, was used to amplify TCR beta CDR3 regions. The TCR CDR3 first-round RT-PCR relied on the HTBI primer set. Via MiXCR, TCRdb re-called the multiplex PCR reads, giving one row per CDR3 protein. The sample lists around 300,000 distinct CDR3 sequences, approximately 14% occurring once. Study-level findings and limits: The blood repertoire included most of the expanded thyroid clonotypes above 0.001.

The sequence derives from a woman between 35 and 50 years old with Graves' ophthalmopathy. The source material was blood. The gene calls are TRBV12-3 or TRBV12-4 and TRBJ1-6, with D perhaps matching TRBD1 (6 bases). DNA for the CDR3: TGTGCCAGCAGTTCAACAGGGCGTAATTCACCCCTCCACTTT. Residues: CASSSTGRNSPLHF.